A selection of T cell receptor beta chains follows, all from one sample in a study of T cells in Graves' hyperthyroidism and ophthalmopathy. One entry per CDR3 protein, called by TCRdb with MiXCR from the multiplex PCR reads. The sample has 200,000 to 300,000 distinct CDR3 sequences, 15% to 20% seen once. The sample was blood. These receptors were obtained from a woman in her late teens or twenties with Graves' ophthalmopathy. Each CDR3 is given with its conserved first and last residue. The D gene is left open where the match is weak. Part of the rows lack a size; the others show once, few, many or a class for expanded clones.

J gene,V gene,D gene,clone size,CDR3 DNA,CDR3 protein
TRBJ2-1,TRBV20-1,.,few,TGCAGTGCTAGAGCACCGGGAACCGCCAATGAGCAGTTCTTC,CSARAPGTANEQFF
TRBJ1-5,TRBV19,.,.,TGTGCCAGTAGTATAAGGAGGGGCAATCAGCCCCAGCATTTT,CASSIRRGNQPQHF
TRBJ1-2,TRBV6-5,.,many,TGTGCCAGCAGTTACTCGAAGTTGTCGGGAGACTATGGCTACACCTTC,CASSYSKLSGDYGYTF
TRBJ2-5,TRBV7-3,TRBD2,many,TGTGCCAGCAGCTTAACCGGGACTAGCGACTGGGAGACCCAGTACTTC,CASSLTGTSDWETQYF
TRBJ2-5,TRBV28,.,many,TGTGCCAGCAGTTTTGGTCCGGCTAGCGATCAAGAGACCCAGTACTTC,CASSFGPASDQETQYF
TRBJ1-1,TRBV20-1,.,many,TGCAGTACTTATCCCACCGGGACCTTCACTGAAGCTTTCTTT,CSTYPTGTFTEAFF
TRBJ2-5,TRBV7-9,.,many,TGTGCCAGCAGCAACCCCCGGATCCGGACAGCGTTTTCTCGGGAGACCCAGTACTTC,CASSNPRIRTAFSRETQYF
TRBJ2-7,TRBV12-3/TRBV12-4,.,many,TGTGCCAGCAGTCGGCGTGGTTCGGGTTTCGAGCAGTACTTC,CASSRRGSGFEQYF
TRBJ1-3,TRBV10-3,.,.,TGTGCCATCAGTACCCCATCCTCTGGAAACACCATATATTTT,CAISTPSSGNTIYF
TRBJ1-6,TRBV5-1,.,many,TGCGCCAGCAGCCGAGCCAAAGATAATTCACCCCTCCACTTT,CASSRAKDNSPLHF
TRBJ1-2,TRBV12-3/TRBV12-4,.,many,TGTGCCAGCAGTTCGCGGTCTAACTATGGCTACACCTTC,CASSSRSNYGYTF
TRBJ1-4,TRBV4-2,.,.,TGTGCCAGCAGCCAAGATCCAGCAAATGAAAAACTGTTTTTT,CASSQDPANEKLFF
TRBJ1-5,TRBV20-1,.,.,TGCAGTGCTAGAGATTGGTCAGTTTCCAATCAGCCCCAGCATTTT,CSARDWSVSNQPQHF
TRBJ2-3,TRBV5-5,.,.,TGTGCCAGCAGCTTGGAGGCGGCGGCAGATACGCAGTATTTT,CASSLEAAADTQYF
TRBJ2-7,TRBV5-4,.,many,TGTGCCAGCAACTCTTCCCCGGACAGAATCAACGAGCAGTACTTC,CASNSSPDRINEQYF
TRBJ1-6,TRBV7-9,.,many,TGTGCCAGCAGCGGAGGGAGCTCCTATAATTCACCCCTCCACTTT,CASSGGSSYNSPLHF
TRBJ1-2,TRBV28,.,many,TGTGCCAGCAGTTTTGCGGGTAACTATGGCTACACCTTC,CASSFAGNYGYTF
TRBJ1-5,TRBV19,.,many,TGTGCCAGTAGTATTTGGCAGGGAGGCAATCAGCCCCAGCATTTT,CASSIWQGGNQPQHF
TRBJ1-6,TRBV2,TRBD1,many,TGTGCCAGCACCGAGCAGGGGGGCTCCTATAATTCACCCCTCCACTTT,CASTEQGGSYNSPLHF
TRBJ1-2,TRBV28,TRBD1,once,TGTGCCAGCAGTTCTCTCGGGACAGTATCCGGCTACACCTTC,CASSSLGTVSGYTF